This TCR beta chain originates from a study of cytomegalovirus exposure and HLA in healthy donors (dated by TCRdb to the late 2010s). Regarding the complete study: An earlier analysis of about 560 of the donors reported 276 Gb of sequence data and 117 million unique TCR beta sequences obtained from roughly 170 million T cells. An earlier analysis of about 600 of the donors used high-throughput TCR beta sequencing to judge whether each TCR beta V gene segment behaved as functional or pseudogenic. The study was designed to test whether signatures of past pathogen exposure could be identified by cataloging public T cell receptors. The T cell repertoires of around 670 subjects were profiled by immunosequencing and related to cytomegalovirus serostatus. Donor age, sex, ethnicity and CMV serostatus were compiled alongside the repertoire data. Every discovery cohort repertoire had been produced on one sequencing platform. Rather than drawing on any new phenotypic data, the later analysis identified candidate immune exposures from TCR beta sequences and the way those sequences occurred across donors. Both class I and class II loci were covered by HLA typing, at four-digit resolution. The study combined high-throughput TCR immunosequencing, statistical association of individual TCRs with disease status, and machine learning to predict cytomegalovirus infection status. A separate validation cohort of some 130 different subjects was used in addition to the roughly 670-subject first cohort. A later analysis re-examined previously published TCR beta repertoires from several hundred donors and added high-resolution HLA genotyping to investigate patterns of TCR occurrence. An early release that covered fewer than 750 HLA-typed donors contained around 300 gigabases of sequencing data and tens of millions of unique TCR sequences. Roughly five DR-DQ haplotypes were treated as single units for association and clustering because of strong linkage in the cohort. A later genetic analysis used genome-wide SNP genotypes for about three fifths of the 666 donors, treating that subset as a discovery cohort. The number of typed donors differed by locus: about 620-630 for A, B, C, DRB1 and DQB1; 500 to 550 for DQA1; roughly 600 for DPA1; and around 490 for DPB1. Among over 350 genotyped donors of the cohort, an average of approximately 230,000 unique TCR beta nucleotide sequences were sequenced per donor, roughly 18% of them non-productive. The genetic ancestry cluster associated with self-reported Caucasian donors included roughly four fifths of the approximately 430 genotyped donors.

Overall results and qualifications from the work: Presence/absence analyses assumed roughly uniform sequencing depth across donors, an assumption that may not hold. Because HLA typing was missing for some donors at each locus, association tests included only the typed subset. A later analysis found that HLA-associated TCR beta chains were more clonally expanded and had lower generation probabilities than equally common non-associated chains. A cluster of highly shared sequence variants was judged likely to be a technical artifact of the sequencing pipeline. Most TCR sequences were seen in very few donors, while some public TCRs were found in many individuals. Broadly in line with IMGT annotations, most TCR beta V segments showed up in productive rearrangements about 87% or about 30% of the time in an earlier analysis of under 700 of the donors. A later analysis found that TCR association rates varied across HLA loci, with DRB1 alleles showing the most associated TCRs and HLA-C alleles the fewest. At a false discovery rate of 0.05, a later analysis linked approximately 18,000 TCR beta sequences to specific HLA alleles. A further reported finding was that TCR beta sequences accurately predicted the HLA-A and HLA-B alleles for most subjects in the first cohort. Roughly 17 rarely observed V segments, including chromosome 9 orphons, were excluded from the earlier analysis of just under 600 of the donors because counts were too low. In vitro tests confirmed that three of the cytomegalovirus-associated TCR beta chains recognize cytomegalovirus antigens. According to the authors, the approach could potentially be generalized to other disease states and immunological phenotypes. Most CMV-associated TCR beta chains appeared to be HLA-restricted in a later analysis, and the HLA associations seemed to be driven largely by CMV exposure. A later analysis reported that several top co-occurrence clusters appeared linked to parvovirus B19, influenza, CMV and Epstein-Barr virus. For the cohort, immune exposure information was limited to CMV serostatus. The study listed 150 to 200 TCR beta chains as associated with cytomegalovirus. Assigning TCR associations to individual alleles was difficult when HLA alleles, especially DR and DQ, strongly co-occurred. Correlated functional status among segregating V segments might be attributable to linkage disequilibrium, but an unknown experimental factor could not be ruled out. V-gene and J-gene trimming of TCR beta chains was associated with a missense DCLRE1C variant in a later genetic analysis, and the association was replicated in an independent cohort. Cytomegalovirus status was reported to be diagnosed by the classifier with high specificity and sensitivity in both the original and validation cohorts. A later genetic analysis reported fewer N-insertions in productive TCRs among donors in an Asian-associated ancestry cluster than the approximately 670-donor mean. This cohort had only TCR beta chains sequenced, and the lack of alpha or paired-chain data limited which features could be detected.

In total, fewer than 750 healthy bone marrow donors made up the cohort. All cohort members were sampled while nominally healthy, although unrecorded immune exposures were likely present. The donor tested CMV seropositive, placing the donor among the roughly 300 seropositive members of the cohort. A peripheral blood sample was provided by each donor, and peripheral blood mononuclear cells were used for TCR beta sequencing. Genomic DNA extraction from the blood cell samples was performed with the Qiagen DNeasy Blood Extraction Kit. Libraries were made using the immunoSEQ multiplex PCR assay. The multiplex PCR relied on a mix of 60 forward primers for TCR Vbeta segments and 13 reverse primers for TCR Jbeta segments. A multiplex PCR assay on genomic DNA amplified the CDR3 region of rearranged TCR beta genes. The amplified TCR beta libraries were sequenced on the Illumina HiSeq System as 87-base-pair reads. The original pipeline was this. A later analysis counted about 76 million unique TCR beta chains across the 670 or so repertoires, and 10 million to 11 million of these chains were shared by at least two donors. Raw reads were error-corrected and collapsed into unique sequences with a nearest-neighbor algorithm that merged closely related sequences to remove PCR and sequencing errors. Alignment of CDR3 sequences to IMGT reference sequences was used to assign V, D and J gene segments. For a sequence to be retained, a match of at least six nucleotides was required to both a V gene segment and a J gene segment. Rearrangements were classified as productive when the CDR3 lacked stop codons and remained in frame with V and J, and all other rearrangements were classified as non-productive. Following IMGT convention, CDR3 was defined as the stretch from the second conserved V-encoded cysteine to the conserved J-encoded phenylalanine. In an earlier analysis of around 600 of the donors, sequences lacking an unambiguous match to a single V gene segment were excluded. An earlier analysis of 450 to 650 of the donors called V segments functional above 56.7% productive rearrangements and segregating when the between-donor standard deviation exceeded 5%. A statistical classification framework was built for diagnosing cytomegalovirus status from the catalog of TCR beta chain sequences. V and J gene assignment, in a later analysis, came from comparing TCR nucleotide sequences with IMGT/GENE-DB human TR gene sequences. The TCRdist pipeline was used in a later analysis to assign CDR3 sequences and most-parsimonious VDJ recombination scenarios. In a later analysis, every TCR beta chain was defined by the combination of its CDR3 amino acid sequence and its V-gene family, and reads without a unique V-gene family were dropped. In a later analysis, fewer than 650 highly shared, low-generation-probability nucleotide sequences were removed to address suspected cross-contamination and a sequencing artifact. A later analysis calculated a clonal expansion index for each public chain from normalized within-repertoire ranks of inferred template counts. In a later analysis, generation probabilities were computed using a VDJ recombination model fitted to out-of-frame rearrangements, and the results were checked against IGoR. A later analysis scored TCR-TCR, TCR-HLA and TCR-CMV co-occurrence with hypergeometric tests, applying a repertoire-size bias correction to TCR pairs. False discovery rates were estimated in a later analysis by permuting HLA or CMV assignments 20 times. In a later analysis, co-occurring TCRs were grouped using DBSCAN, and TCRdist sequence similarity was added for clustering within HLA-allele-positive subsets. Co-occurrence clustering excluded repertoires with fewer than 30,000 or more than 120,000 public chains, plus five with anomalous nucleotide sharing. In TCRdb, the immuneACCESS table is reduced to in-frame sequences with V and J assigned. These tables do not hold every clone; where another copy was compared, an unresolved V gene accounts for under half, and the others remain unexplained. The V and J calls and clone size are taken from that table; D and trimming were inferred from the DNA. This sample is represented by 100,000 to 150,000 clones; 75% to 85% of them were singletons. The leading ten clones occupy around 8.9% of the sample.

As to this clone: The specificity of this receptor is unknown. No much larger clone exists at a distance of one base, and base qualities are not known.

This sequence originates from a man younger than 40 in good health and CMV-seropositive. The sequenced material came from PBMCs.

The DNA reads TGTGCCAGCTCAACGGGACAGGGGGTTTGGTCAGATACGCAGTATTTT. It translates as CASSTGQGVWSDTQYF. The sequence joins TRBV18 to TRBJ2-3, and 11 bases in between align with TRBD1. The CDR3 runs 16 residues from the cysteine to the phenylalanine. CDR3 DNA is the only sequence kept; it has 48 bases, read in frame from the first base. Trimming leaves V shorter by 5 bases and J shorter by 4 bases, with the junction holding 8 bases beyond the gene matches. From a lookup of the germline V gene, CDR1 and CDR2 are KGHSH and LQKENI.